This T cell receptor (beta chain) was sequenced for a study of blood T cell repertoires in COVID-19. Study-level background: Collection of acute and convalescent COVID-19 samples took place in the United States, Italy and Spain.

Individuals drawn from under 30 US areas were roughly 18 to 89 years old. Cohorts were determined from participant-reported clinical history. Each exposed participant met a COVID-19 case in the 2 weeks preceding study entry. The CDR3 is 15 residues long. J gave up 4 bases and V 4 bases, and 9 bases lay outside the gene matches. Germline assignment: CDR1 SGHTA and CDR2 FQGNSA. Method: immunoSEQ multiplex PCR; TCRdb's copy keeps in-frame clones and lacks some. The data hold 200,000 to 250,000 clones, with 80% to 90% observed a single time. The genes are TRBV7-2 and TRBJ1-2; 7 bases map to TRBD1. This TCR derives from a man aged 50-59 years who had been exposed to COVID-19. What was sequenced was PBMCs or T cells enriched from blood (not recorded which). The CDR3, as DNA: TGTGCCAGCAGCTCCGGGACAGCAAGGGGCTATGGCTACACCTTC. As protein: CASSSGTARGYGYTF.